What follows are 29 T cell receptor beta chains derived from one specimen sequenced in a study of cytomegalovirus exposure and HLA in healthy donors. The PCR was carried out with 60 Vbeta primers and 13 Jbeta primers. Some clones are missing from TCRdb's copy, which holds only in-frame ones; the method was immunoSEQ multiplex PCR. The table shows 150,000 to 200,000 clones, with approximately 71% occurring only once. The sequenced sample consisted of PBMCs. These receptors all stem from a male donor in good health and CMV-seronegative.

In regard to this clone: Different DNA sequences within this sample yield the same CDR3. The chain employs TRBV5-6 and TRBJ2-7; tentatively, D is TRBD1 (6 bases). This CDR3 spans 14 amino acids. Germline V gene data show CDR1 as SGHDT and CDR2 as YYEEEE. The V end lost 1 base, the J end lost 0 bases, and 8 bases lay between the germline ends. This CDR3 is CASSLTGFSYEQYF. DNA of the CDR3: TGTGCCAGCAGCTTGACAGGGTTCTCCTACGAGCAGTACTTC.

This clone occurred once. The chain recombines TRBV6-5 with TRBJ2-7, with 8 nucleotides matching TRBD2. J lost 5 bases, V lost 5 bases, and 11 bases had no gene match. The V gene's germline CDR1 is MNHEY and CDR2 SVGAGI. The CDR3 sequence is 15 residues long. The CDR3 DNA reads TGTGCCAGCAGTCACGGGAGGGGGGCGGGGAACGAGCAGTACTTC. Its translation is CASSHGRGAGNEQYF.

This clone was recorded once. The rearrangement uses TRBV5-1 and TRBJ2-7; TRBD1 aligns across 7 bases. The germline V gene encodes CDR1 SGHRS and CDR2 YFSETQ. Trimming took 4 bases from V and 3 from J; bases not matched to a gene: 4. The CDR3 sequence is 13 residues long. In nucleotides, the CDR3 is TGCGCCAGCAGCGCAGGGGGATTCTACGAGCAGTACTTC. Translation: CASSAGGFYEQYF. Full variable domain (remainder filled in from reference TRBV5-1 and TRBJ2-7): KAGVTQTPRYLIKTRGQQVTLSCSPISGHRSVSWYQQTPGQGLQFLFEYFSETQRNKGNFPGRFSGRQFSNSRSEMNVSTLELGDSALYLCASSAGGFYEQYFGPGTRLTVT.

Turning to this clone: In the same sample, other DNA sequences code for this CDR3. The V and J genes are TRBV7-3 and TRBJ2-2; a weak D match, TRBD1 (6 bases). CDR1 and CDR2 from the germline V gene are SGHTA and FQGTGA. The CDR3 contains 15 residues. Between the trimmed V and J ends, which lost 5 bases and 0 bases, there was a span of 10 bases. CDR3 bases: TGTGCCAGCAGCCAGACAGGATCGAACACCGGGGAGCTGTTTTTT. Its protein is CASSQTGSNTGELFF.

The chain couples TRBV2 to TRBJ1-5; 7 bases line up with TRBD1. With 6 bases clipped from V and 1 base from J, the junction kept 6 bases outside the gene matches. The CDR3 consists of 15 residues. Germline V gene data show CDR1 as SNHLY and CDR2 as FYNNEI. The CDR3 DNA is TGTGCCAGCAGAGCCCGGGACAGCAGCAATCAGCCCCAGCATTTT. It yields the protein CASRARDSSNQPQHF.

This clone was observed a single time. The germline gene is not matched at one end of the junction; a read error may be the cause. J is TRBJ1-3 and V is TRBV18; possible D gene TRBD1, 6 bases. The CDR3 is 17 residues long. Germline lookup yields CDR1 KGHSH and CDR2 LQKENI. This CDR3 is CASSPPGRGPSGNTIYF. Written as DNA, the CDR3 is TGTGCCAGCTCGCCACCGGGCAGGGGTCCCTCTGGAAACACCATATATTTT.

The CDR3 reads CASSVASTGAGNTIYF. CDR3 DNA sequence: TGTGCCAGCAGCGTAGCGTCGACAGGAGCTGGAAACACCATATATTTT. The chain is built from TRBV9 and TRBJ1-3; D is perhaps TRBD1 (6 bases). The CDR3 is 16 residues long. V was clipped by 0 bases and J by 2 bases, with 12 bases between them. CDR1 is SGDLS, CDR2 YYNGEE, per germline.

The chain uses TRBV11-1 and TRBJ1-1; D ambiguous. The CDR3 has 14 amino acids. The germline V and J ends were trimmed by 2 bases and 1 base, with 8 bases remaining between them. The V gene's germline CDR1 is SGHAT and CDR2 FQDESV (reference sequence). The DNA for the CDR3 is TGTGCCAGCAGCTTACGGCCAGGGAACACTGAAGCTTTCTTT. Amino acids: CASSLRPGNTEAFF.

The chain is built from TRBV5-6 and TRBJ1-2, with D possibly matching TRBD1 (6 bases). Germline V gene sequence: CDR1 SGHDT, CDR2 YYEEEE. There are 16 residues in the CDR3. The V gene lost 4 bases and the J gene lost 3 bases, with 19 bases spanning the gap. DNA for the CDR3: TGTGCCAGCAGCATGGGAGTTACAGGGCGTGACTATGGCTACACCTTC. The encoded protein is CASSMGVTGRDYGYTF.

The gene calls are TRBV6-5 and TRBJ1-5; 11 bases agree with TRBD1. The CDR3 covers 15 residues. Germline V gives CDR1 MNHEY, CDR2 SVGAGI. The trim removed 6 bases at V and 4 bases at J, leaving 5 bases unmatched. The CDR3 nucleotides are TGTGCCAGCAGCCATGGACAGGGGGCGAATCAGCCCCAGCATTTT. Amino acid sequence: CASSHGQGANQPQHF.

The chain is built from TRBV19 and TRBJ2-7, with TRBD1 matching over 12 bases. CDR1 and CDR2 (germline): LNHDA, SQIVND (reference sequence). The CDR3 runs to 16 residues. The trim removed 5 bases at V and 7 bases at J, leaving 12 bases unmatched. The DNA of the CDR3 is TGTGCCAGTAGTCCGCCTTGGGGACAGGGGGCGAAGGAGCAGTACTTC. Its protein is CASSPPWGQGAKEQYF.

The chain carries TRBV5-1 and TRBJ2-5, with TRBD1 matching 9 bases. Germline CDR1 SGHRS, CDR2 YFSETQ. Trimming removed 1 base from V and 5 bases from J; junction bases left unmatched: 9. The CDR3 is 16 residues long. The CDR3 loop reads CASSLPLGQGGETQYF. CDR3 bases: TGCGCCAGCAGCTTGCCACTGGGACAGGGCGGTGAGACCCAGTACTTC.

Comment on this clone: This sample includes further DNA sequences coding for the same CDR3. The J gene is TRBJ2-1, the V gene TRBV6-4, with TRBD1 identical over 9 bases. This CDR3 is built from 14 residues. Germline V lookup: CDR1 MRHNA, CDR2 SNTAGT. V was clipped by 0 bases and J by 6 bases; unmatched bases: 0. The CDR3 loop reads CASSDSTGGNEQFF. CDR3 DNA sequence: TGTGCCAGCAGTGACTCGACAGGGGGCAATGAGCAGTTCTTC.

The chain recombines TRBV6-1 with TRBJ2-3; D may be TRBD2 (7 bases). Germline assignment: CDR1 MNHNS and CDR2 SASEGT. Deletions cut 8 bases from V and 4 bases from J, with 16 bases between. This CDR3 contains 14 residues. DNA of the CDR3: TGTGCCAGCGTTATGGGCGGGGGCCCAGATACGCAGTATTTT. Its translation is CASVMGGGPDTQYF.

DNA for the CDR3: TGTGCCAGCAGGCCGGGACACACGACCGGGGAGCTGTTTTTT. Encoded protein: CASRPGHTTGELFF. The J gene is TRBJ2-2, the V gene TRBV6-6; tentative D call: TRBD1 (6 bases). V lost 6 bases, J lost 5 bases, and 13 bases lay in between. The CDR3 covers 14 residues. Per germline, CDR1 MNHNY and CDR2 SVGAGI (reference sequence).

The gene calls are TRBV28 and TRBJ2-7; 7 bases align to TRBD1. V was clipped by 5 bases and J by 3 bases; unmatched bases: 16. This CDR3 comprises 17 residues. Germline V gives CDR1 MDHEN, CDR2 SYDVKM. The CDR3 sequence: CASSHRTGVNRIYEQYF. The CDR3 nucleotides read TGTGCCAGCAGTCACCGTACAGGGGTGAACCGGATCTACGAGCAGTACTTC.

CDR3 sequence: CASSLNSRGNSPLHF. The CDR3, as DNA: TGTGCCAGCAGCTTAAATTCCAGGGGTAATTCACCCCTCCACTTT. The chain links TRBV7-7 to TRBJ1-6; tentative D call: TRBD1 (6 bases). The germline V and J ends were trimmed by 2 bases and 6 bases, with 11 bases remaining between them. Germline CDR1 SSHAT, CDR2 FNYEAQ (reference sequence). The CDR3 consists of 15 residues. The entire variable domain, with the rest obtained from reference TRBV7-7 and TRBJ1-6, is as follows: GAGVSQSPRYKVTKRGQDVTLRCDPISSHATLYWYQQALGQGPEFLTYFNYEAQPDKSGLPSDRFSAERPEGSISTLTIQRTEQRDSAMYRCASSLNSRGNSPLHFGNGTRLTVT.

The rearrangement joins TRBV6-1 to TRBJ1-1; D not certain. V was pared by 4 bases and J by 5 bases, with 14 bases between. This CDR3 spans 14 amino acids. The germline V gene has CDR1 MNHNS and CDR2 SASEGT. CDR3 nucleotides: TGTGCCAGCAGTGTCCGCTCCGCGAGAACTGAAGCTTTCTTT. Amino acids: CASSVRSARTEAFF.

Only a few counts were recorded for this clone. The gene calls are TRBV5-6 and TRBJ1-1, with D perhaps TRBD1 (5 bases). This CDR3 contains 12 residues. Germline CDR1 reads SGHDT; CDR2 reads YYEEEE. V shed 3 bases and J shed 7 bases, with 10 bases lying between them. CDR3 bases: TGTGCCAGCAGCTCGACAGCTGTTGAAGCTTTCTTT. This translates into CASSSTAVEAFF.

This clone has a handful of counts. This chain joins TRBV19 and TRBJ2-7; possible D gene TRBD1, 5 bases. CDR1 is LNHDA and CDR2 is SQIVND in the germline V gene (reference sequence). Trimming stripped 4 bases from V and 2 bases from J, with 12 bases between. This CDR3 has 14 residues. The CDR3 DNA is TGTGCCAGTAGTAACCACAGGTACCCCTACGAGCAGTACTTC. It specifies CASSNHRYPYEQYF.

This clone was seen just once. The V call is TRBV6-5, the J call TRBJ2-1; D perhaps matches TRBD2 (6 bases). V lost 6 bases, J lost 4 bases, and 16 bases lay in between. This CDR3 has 15 amino acids. Germline CDR1 reads MNHEY; CDR2 reads SVGAGI. Written as DNA, the CDR3 is TGTGCCAGCAGCTCGCGGGGCGAGTTATACAATGAGCAGTTCTTC. Protein product: CASSSRGELYNEQFF.

There are a few counts of this clone. V usage is TRBV27 and J usage is TRBJ2-3; 8 bases agree with TRBD2. Trimming removed 0 bases from V and 6 bases from J; junction bases left unmatched: 5. This CDR3 spans 15 amino acids. Germline-derived CDR1 and CDR2 are MNHEY and SMNVEV (reference sequence). This chain's CDR3 is CASSLSLIAGDTQYF. Here the CDR3 DNA reads TGTGCCAGCAGTTTATCGTTGATAGCGGGGGATACGCAGTATTTT.

The chain is built from TRBV28 and TRBJ1-1, with 11 bases aligning to TRBD1. The CDR3 is 12 residues long. Germline CDR1 is MDHEN and CDR2 is SYDVKM. V trimming: 6 bases; J trimming: 10 bases; junction bases outside the gene matches: 4. The CDR3 coding sequence is TGTGCCAGCAGATTGGGACAGGGGGGAGCTTTCTTT. It yields the protein CASRLGQGGAFF.

The rearrangement links TRBV6-5 to TRBJ2-5; 10 nucleotides match TRBD2. The germline gives CDR1 MNHEY, CDR2 SVGAGI. The CDR3 length is 15 residues. The V gene end was trimmed by 1 base and the J gene end by 4 bases; junction bases not matched to a gene: 3. The CDR3 reads CASSYLLAGIETQYF. The DNA for the CDR3 is TGTGCCAGCAGTTACTTACTAGCGGGGATAGAGACCCAGTACTTC.

The chain employs TRBV9 and TRBJ2-1, with D unclear. V lost 0 bases to trimming and J lost 5 bases, with 6 bases between them. The germline V gene has CDR1 SGDLS and CDR2 YYNGEE. The CDR3 length is 13 residues. Here the CDR3 DNA reads TGTGCCAGCAGCGTAGAAACTCACAATGAGCAGTTCTTC. Amino acids: CASSVETHNEQFF.

In this sample, this clone turned up once. This chain connects TRBV2 to TRBJ2-7, with D perhaps TRBD1 (6 bases). Looked up from germline, CDR1 is SNHLY and CDR2 is FYNNEI. The CDR3 is made up of 14 amino acids. Trimming removed 5 bases from V and 6 bases from J, with 17 bases in between. CDR3 loop: CASSHRVTPAEQYF. The CDR3 DNA reads TGTGCCAGCAGTCACAGGGTAACCCCCGCCGAGCAGTACTTC.

The chain employs TRBV5-6 and TRBJ1-4; unclear D gene. The CDR3 totals 14 residues. V shed 2 bases and J shed 8 bases, with 13 bases lying between them. The germline V gene encodes CDR1 SGHDT and CDR2 YYEEEE. The CDR3 DNA reads TGTGCCAGCAGCTTTACCGGAGCGGGGGAAAAACTGTTTTTT. Its translation is CASSFTGAGEKLFF.

The rearrangement joins TRBV2 to TRBJ2-3; D might be TRBD2 (6 bases). The V and J ends lost 8 bases and 11 bases respectively, with 14 bases between them. From germline, CDR1 is SNHLY and CDR2 FYNNEI. The CDR3 contains 11 residues. The CDR3 protein is CASQLANEQYF. In nucleotides, the CDR3 is TGTGCCAGCCAACTAGCTAATGAGCAGTATTTT.

The chain employs TRBV7-2 and TRBJ2-5; D possibly corresponds to TRBD1 (6 bases). The CDR3 contains 13 residues. V was shortened by 2 bases and J by 4 bases, with 8 bases between the two germline ends. CDR1 SGHTA and CDR2 FQGNSA come from the germline V gene. The CDR3 protein is CASSLLRGETQYF. CDR3 DNA sequence: TGTGCCAGCAGCTTACTCAGGGGAGAGACCCAGTACTTC.